What follows is one TCR beta chain and its context. This sample was included in a study of CD8+CD57+ T cells in acquired aplastic anemia. The germline CDR1 and CDR2 sequences are SEHNR and FQNEAQ (reference sequence). Trimming shortened V by 3 bases and J by 5 bases, and 17 bases separated the two germline ends. This CDR3 contains 15 residues. Researchers used genomic DNA as the template to profile TCR beta VDJ and CDR3. TCRdb recomputed calls from the reads with MiXCR, one row per CDR3 protein. The sample yields 250,000 to 300,000 distinct CDR3 sequences, 45% to 65% seen once. This clonotype was sampled from a human donor with severe aplastic anemia or a healthy control (not recorded which). The chain is built from TRBV7-9 and TRBJ2-7, with a weak D call TRBD2 (5 bases). Specimen: sorted CD4+, CD8+, or CD8+CD57+ T cells (not recorded which) from PBMCs. CDR3 amino acids: CASSLDGGARDEQYF. The CDR3 DNA sequence: TGTGCCAGCAGCTTGGACGGCGGAGCGCGGGACGAGCAGTACTTC.